A single sample gave rise to the 5 T cell receptor beta chains below, sequenced in a study of blood T cell repertoires in COVID-19. The protocol was immunoSEQ multiplex PCR, while the TCRdb copy is restricted to in-frame clones and leaves out a portion. Here the sample spans about 490,000 clones, approximately 85% being singletons. Material: peripheral blood. These TCRs come from a human donor in a cohort sampled during active COVID-19.

The chain carries TRBV6-2 or TRBV6-3 and TRBJ1-2; a weak D match, TRBD1 (6 bases). The V end lost 0 bases, the J end lost 1 base, and 18 bases lay between the germline ends. From germline, CDR1 is MNHEY and CDR2 SVGEGT. The CDR3 is made up of 18 amino acids. The CDR3 is CASSYSGNRYRVNYGYTF. CDR3 coding DNA: TGTGCCAGCAGTTACTCGGGGAATCGGTACAGGGTTAACTATGGCTACACCTTC.

V is TRBV2 and J is TRBJ2-1; 9 bases map to TRBD2. There are 17 residues in the CDR3. Germline V gene sequence: CDR1 SNHLY, CDR2 FYNNEI. V shed 2 bases, J shed 7 bases, and the junction held 12 bases outside the gene matches. The CDR3, as DNA: TGTGCCAGCAGTGAACCACGGGGCCTAGCGGGACGGAATGAGCAGTTCTTC. Its translation: CASSEPRGLAGRNEQFF.

The chain couples TRBV19 to TRBJ2-7; D may be TRBD2 (5 bases). Trimming left V 5 bases short and J 0 bases short, with 14 bases between. Germline CDR1 and CDR2: LNHDA and SQIVND (reference sequence). The CDR3 has 15 amino acids. The chain's CDR3 is CASSLSPGVSYEQYF. CDR3 nucleotides: TGTGCCAGTAGTCTAAGTCCCGGGGTCTCCTACGAGCAGTACTTC.

This chain links TRBV28 with TRBJ1-1, with D unresolved. The germline V and J ends were trimmed by 7 bases and 1 base, with 4 bases remaining between them. This CDR3 contains 11 residues. Germline CDR1 and CDR2: MDHEN and SYDVKM. The CDR3 nucleotides are TGTGCCAGCATCGGGAACACTGAAGCTTTCTTT. Translation: CASIGNTEAFF.

The J gene is TRBJ1-2, the V gene TRBV29-1; D call uncertain. V lost 4 bases to trimming and J lost 5 bases, with 20 bases between them. This CDR3 has 15 amino acids. Germline V gene data show CDR1 as SQVTM and CDR2 as ANQGSEA. In DNA form, the CDR3 reads TGCAGCGTTGTGCTCGGGTCCCAGACTTCTTATGGCTACACCTTC. Protein: CSVVLGSQTSYGYTF.